The 10 T cell receptor beta chains below come from one sample, sequenced in a study of patients and donors after allogeneic stem cell transplantation. TCRdb independently ran MiXCR on the RT-PCR reads; one entry per CDR3 protein. The sample holds approximately 210,000 distinct CDR3 sequences; around 41% are singletons and the top ten take 25% to 35%. Sequencing input: blood, either unsorted or a sorted T cell fraction (not recorded which). All receptors derive from a human donor who was either an allogeneic HSCT recipient or a stem cell or donor lymphocyte infusion donor (not recorded which). It is not recorded whose cells these are; they may come from a transplant donor.

The J gene is TRBJ1-1, the V gene TRBV12-3 or TRBV12-4; TRBD1 is a possible D gene (6 bases). V lost 7 bases to trimming and J lost 6 bases, with 9 bases between them. The CDR3 spans 11 residues. CDR3 nucleotides: TGTGCCAGCACCGGACAGTCTGAAGCTTTCTTT. This sequence encodes CASTGQSEAFF.

The V and J genes are TRBV30 and TRBJ1-6; D is undetermined. The CDR3 has 14 residues. CDR1 GTSNPN and CDR2 SVGIG come from the germline V gene (reference sequence). The V end was cut by 0 bases, the J end by 9 bases, with 12 bases between. The DNA of the CDR3 is TGTGCCTGGAGTGTACCGATTAGCGGTTCACCCCTCCACTTT. This gives the protein CAWSVPISGSPLHF. Supplemented by reference TRBV30 and TRBJ1-6, the full variable domain reads SQTIHQWPATLVQPVGSPLSLECTVEGTSNPNLYWYRQAAGRGLQLLFYSVGIGQISSEVPQNLSASRPQDRQFILSSKKLLLSDSGFYLCAWSVPISGSPLHFGNGTRLTVT.

The J gene is TRBJ1-3, the V gene TRBV6-5; D gene ambiguous. V was cut by 6 bases and J by 0 bases, with 9 bases left in between. The CDR3 runs 14 residues. Germline V lookup: CDR1 MNHEY, CDR2 SVGAGI. The CDR3 sequence is CASRGWTSGNTIYF. Written as DNA, the CDR3 is TGTGCCAGCAGGGGGTGGACCTCTGGAAACACCATATATTTT.

The V gene is TRBV15, the J gene TRBJ1-1, with a tentative D call TRBD1 (5 bases). V gave up 4 bases and J gave up 3 bases, with 12 bases separating them. The CDR3 length is 14 residues. CDR1 and CDR2 (germline): LNHNV, YYDKDF (reference sequence). The CDR3, as DNA: TGTGCCACCAGCACCTTGGGGGATGACACTGAAGCTTTCTTT. This gives the protein CATSTLGDDTEAFF.

This clonotype was observed a few times. In nucleotides, the CDR3 is TGTGCCAGCAGTTATTTGGCCAGGGGGCATTCTGGAAACACCATATATTTT. As protein: CASSYLARGHSGNTIYF. This chain joins TRBV6-6 and TRBJ1-3, with 8 bases identical to TRBD1. Per the germline V gene, CDR1 is MNHNY and CDR2 is SVGAGI (reference sequence). The CDR3 sequence is 17 residues long. The V segment lost 3 bases and the J segment 1 base; nucleotides outside the gene matches: 8.

The rearrangement uses TRBV3-1 and TRBJ1-5; unclear D gene. Trimming removed 1 base at V and 4 bases at J, with 8 bases between. The CDR3 loop spans 14 amino acids. Per germline, CDR1 LGHDT and CDR2 YNNKEL (reference sequence). The CDR3 region has the DNA TGTGCCAGCAGCCAAGTTGTGGCGAATCAGCCCCAGCATTTT. Translating it yields CASSQVVANQPQHF.

This clonotype was picked up a small number of times. The chain is built from TRBV4-3 and TRBJ2-1; D is ambiguous. The germline V and J ends were trimmed by 7 bases and 1 base, with 11 bases remaining between them. Germline CDR1 and CDR2: LGHNA and YSLEER. This CDR3 is 14 amino acids long. The DNA for the CDR3 is TGCGCCAGCACCCCGACGGTATCCTACAATGAGCAGTTCTTC. Protein product: CASTPTVSYNEQFF.

CDR3 sequence: CSFRGGTGEQFF. In DNA, the CDR3 is TGCAGCTTCAGGGGCGGGACGGGGGAGCAGTTCTTC. V gene TRBV29-1 combines with J gene TRBJ2-1; possibly TRBD1 or TRBD2 for D (6 bases each). In germline, CDR1 is SQVTM, CDR2 ANQGSEA. V lost 8 bases, J lost 10 bases, and 18 bases lay in between. The CDR3 extends over 12 amino acids.

The chain recombines TRBV12-3 or TRBV12-4 with TRBJ1-3; 7 nucleotides agree with TRBD1. CDR3 length: 18 residues. The J segment lost 0 bases and the V segment lost 4 bases, leaving 12 bases of the junction unmatched. CDR3 nucleotide sequence: TGTGCCAGCAGTTACCCTGGTCCGGGACAGCACTCTGGAAACACCATATATTTT. It yields the protein CASSYPGPGQHSGNTIYF.

The V call is TRBV4-2, the J call TRBJ1-5; weak D call: TRBD1 (5 bases). CDR3 length: 16 amino acids. V lost 4 bases to trimming and J lost 2 bases, with 15 bases between them. Germline-derived CDR1 and CDR2 are LGHNA and YNFKEQ. The CDR3 protein is CASSPTMGLGNQPQHF. As DNA, the CDR3 is TGTGCCAGCAGCCCCACAATGGGGCTCGGCAATCAGCCCCAGCATTTT.